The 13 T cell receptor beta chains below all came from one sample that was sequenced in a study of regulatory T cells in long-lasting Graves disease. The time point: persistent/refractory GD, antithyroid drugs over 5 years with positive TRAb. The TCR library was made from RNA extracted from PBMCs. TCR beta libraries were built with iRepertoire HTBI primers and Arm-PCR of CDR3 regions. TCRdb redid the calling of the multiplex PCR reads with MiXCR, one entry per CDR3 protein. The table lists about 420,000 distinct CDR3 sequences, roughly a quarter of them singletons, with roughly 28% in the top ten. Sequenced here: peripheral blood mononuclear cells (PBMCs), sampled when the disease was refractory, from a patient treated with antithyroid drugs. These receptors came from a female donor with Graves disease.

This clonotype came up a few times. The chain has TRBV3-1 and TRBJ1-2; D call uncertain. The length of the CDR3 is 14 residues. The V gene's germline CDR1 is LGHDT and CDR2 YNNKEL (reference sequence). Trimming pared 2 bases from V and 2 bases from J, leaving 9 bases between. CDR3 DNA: TGTGCCAGCAGCCAACGAGGCAGAAACTATGGCTACACCTTC. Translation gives CASSQRGRNYGYTF. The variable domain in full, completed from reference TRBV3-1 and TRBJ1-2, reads DTAVSQTPKYLVTQMGNDKSIKCEQNLGHDTMYWYKQDSKKFLKIMFSYNNKELIINETVPNRFSPKSPDKAHLNLHINSLELGDSAVYFCASSQRGRNYGYTFGSGTRLTVV.

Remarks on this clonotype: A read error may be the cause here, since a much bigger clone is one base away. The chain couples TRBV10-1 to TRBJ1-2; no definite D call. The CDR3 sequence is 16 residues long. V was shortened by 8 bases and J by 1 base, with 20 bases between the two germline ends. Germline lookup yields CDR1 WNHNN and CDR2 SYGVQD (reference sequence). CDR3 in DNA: TGCGCCAGCGTTTCCGCCCTCGGAAAAATTAACTATGGCTACACCTTC. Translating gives CASVSALGKINYGYTF.

CDR3: CASSIEGFGLHGTQYF. The CDR3 DNA follows: TGTGCCAGTAGTATAGAAGGCTTCGGACTCCACGGGACCCAGTACTTC. The chain has TRBV19 and TRBJ2-5, with D maybe TRBD2 (5 bases). With 0 bases removed from V and 7 bases from J, the gap between germline ends came to 18 bases. This CDR3 is 16 amino acids long. Germline V CDR1 and CDR2: LNHDA, SQIVND (reference sequence). Using reference TRBV19 and TRBJ2-5 for the parts outside the CDR3, the full variable domain is DGGITQSPKYLFRKEGQNVTLSCEQNLNHDAMYWYRQDPGQGLRLIYYSQIVNDFQKGDIAEGYSVSREKKESFPLTVTSAQKNPTAFYLCASSIEGFGLHGTQYFGPGTRLLVL.

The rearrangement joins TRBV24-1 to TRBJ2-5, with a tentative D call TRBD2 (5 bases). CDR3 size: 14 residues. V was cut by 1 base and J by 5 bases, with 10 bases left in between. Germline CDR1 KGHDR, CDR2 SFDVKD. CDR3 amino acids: CATSDFGGWETQYF. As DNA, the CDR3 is TGTGCCACCAGTGATTTCGGAGGCTGGGAGACCCAGTACTTC.

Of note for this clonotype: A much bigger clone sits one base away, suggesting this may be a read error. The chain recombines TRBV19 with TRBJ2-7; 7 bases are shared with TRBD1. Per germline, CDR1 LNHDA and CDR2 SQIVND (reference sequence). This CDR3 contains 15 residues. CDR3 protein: CASSVRDSQTYEQCF. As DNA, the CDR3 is TGTGCCAGTAGTGTCCGGGACAGCCAAACCTACGAGCAGTGCTTC.

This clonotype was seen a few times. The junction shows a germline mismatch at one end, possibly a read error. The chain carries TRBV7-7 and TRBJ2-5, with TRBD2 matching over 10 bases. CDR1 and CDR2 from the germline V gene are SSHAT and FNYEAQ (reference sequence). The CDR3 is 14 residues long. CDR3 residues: CASSIAGGEETQYF. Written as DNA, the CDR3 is TGTGCCAGCAGCATAGCGGGGGGAGAAGAGACCCAGTACTTC.

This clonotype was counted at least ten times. CDR3 amino acids: CASSLLIGPGETQYF. CDR3 nucleotides: TGTGCCAGCAGCTTACTCATTGGCCCTGGGGAGACCCAGTACTTC. The rearrangement joins TRBV11-2 to TRBJ2-5, with D unclear. The CDR3 sequence is 15 residues long. The V end was cut by 2 bases, the J end by 5 bases, with 15 bases between. The germline CDR1 and CDR2 sequences are SGHAT and FQNNGV.

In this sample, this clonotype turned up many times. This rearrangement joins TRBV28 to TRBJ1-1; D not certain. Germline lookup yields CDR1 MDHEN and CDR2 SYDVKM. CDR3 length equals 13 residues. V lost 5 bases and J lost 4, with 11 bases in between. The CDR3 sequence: CASSVVRTTEAFF. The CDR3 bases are TGTGCCAGCAGTGTTGTGAGGACCACTGAAGCTTTCTTT.

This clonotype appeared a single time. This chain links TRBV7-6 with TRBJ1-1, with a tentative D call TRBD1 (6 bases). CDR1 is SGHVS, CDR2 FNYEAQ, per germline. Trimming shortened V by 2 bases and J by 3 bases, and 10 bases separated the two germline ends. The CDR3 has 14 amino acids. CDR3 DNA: TGTGCCAGCAGCTTATTACAGGGTGACACTGAAGCTTTCTTT. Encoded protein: CASSLLQGDTEAFF.

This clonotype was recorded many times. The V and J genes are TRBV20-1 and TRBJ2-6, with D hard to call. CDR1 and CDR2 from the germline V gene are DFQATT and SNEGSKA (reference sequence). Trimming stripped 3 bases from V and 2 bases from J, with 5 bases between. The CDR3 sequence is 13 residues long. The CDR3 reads CSARNPGANVLTF. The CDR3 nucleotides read TGCAGTGCTAGGAACCCTGGGGCCAACGTCCTGACTTTC.

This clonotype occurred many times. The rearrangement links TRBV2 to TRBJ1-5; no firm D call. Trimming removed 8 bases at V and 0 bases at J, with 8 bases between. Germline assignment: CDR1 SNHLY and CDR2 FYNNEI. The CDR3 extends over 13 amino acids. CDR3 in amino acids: CASAGDSNQPQHF. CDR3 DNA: TGTGCCAGCGCAGGTGATAGCAATCAGCCCCAGCATTTT.

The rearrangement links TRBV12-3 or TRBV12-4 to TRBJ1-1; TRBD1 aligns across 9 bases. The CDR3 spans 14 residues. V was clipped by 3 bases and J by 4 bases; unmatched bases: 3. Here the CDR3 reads CASSLTGGITEAFF. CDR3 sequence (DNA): TGTGCCAGCAGTTTGACAGGGGGAATCACTGAAGCTTTCTTT.

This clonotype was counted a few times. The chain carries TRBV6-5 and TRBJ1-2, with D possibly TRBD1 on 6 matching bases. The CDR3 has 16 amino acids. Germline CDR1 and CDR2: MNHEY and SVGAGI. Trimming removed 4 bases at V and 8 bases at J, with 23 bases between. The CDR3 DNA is TGTGCCAGCAGTTCTCCCCCTCTGGGCAGGGGAGGCGGCTACACCTTC. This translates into CASSSPPLGRGGGYTF.